The rows below give T cell receptor beta chains drawn from one sample of a study of T-cell reconstitution after alpha-beta-depleted transplantation in children. One entry per CDR3 protein, called by TCRdb with MiXCR from the PCR reads. The sample consists of 150,000 to 200,000 distinct CDR3 sequences, roughly 6.8% of them appearing once. Sequenced here: PBMCs from the stem cell graft donor, sampled from the stem cell graft. These receptors came from a human donor who donated a stem cell graft to a child with Wiskott-Aldrich syndrome. The CDR3 runs from the conserved cysteine through the conserved F or W. D genes are given only for firm matches. The size field is filled for only some rows; it gives once, few, many or a size class.

many	TRBV11-2	TRBJ2-5	TRBD1	CASSLGGTTETQYF	TGTGCCAGCAGCCTAGGGGGCACTACGGAGACCCAGTACTTC
many	TRBV7-2	TRBJ2-5	.	CASSLPTMKTQYF	TGTGCCAGCAGCTTACCCACGATGAAGACCCAGTACTTC
many	TRBV2	TRBJ2-2	.	CARRGANTGELFF	TGTGCCAGGCGGGGCGCGAACACCGGGGAGCTGTTTTTT
few	TRBV2	TRBJ2-3	.	CASSRTGMETDTQYF	TGTGCCAGCAGCCGAACAGGGATGGAGACAGATACGCAGTATTTT
many	TRBV18	TRBJ2-7	.	CASSPGGQSYEQYF	TGTGCCAGCTCACCTGGCGGCCAGAGCTACGAGCAGTACTTC
.	TRBV7-9	TRBJ1-5	TRBD1	CASSLEGQGNQPQHF	TGTGCCAGCAGCTTAGAGGGACAGGGGAATCAGCCCCAGCATTTT
.	TRBV2	TRBJ2-7	TRBD1	CATSGTAFYEQYF	TGTGCCACATCCGGGACAGCCTTCTACGAGCAGTACTTC
many	TRBV4-2	TRBJ2-2	TRBD2	CASSQDGGRGGTGELFF	TGTGCCAGCAGCCAAGATGGCGGGAGAGGTGGCACCGGGGAGCTGTTTTTT
many	TRBV6-5	TRBJ1-3	.	CASSYRPSPGNTIYF	TGTGCCAGCAGTTACCGACCGAGTCCTGGAAACACCATATATTTT
few	TRBV5-1	TRBJ1-6	.	CASSRQESSYNSPLHF	TGCGCCAGCAGCCGACAGGAGAGCTCCTATAATTCACCCCTCCACTTT
many	TRBV12-3/TRBV12-4	TRBJ1-2	TRBD1	CASSLASGRGLRGYTF	TGTGCCAGCAGTTTAGCTTCTGGCAGGGGGCTCCGTGGCTACACCTTC
few	TRBV5-1	TRBJ2-5	TRBD2	CASSLALAGSQETQYF	TGCGCCAGCAGCTTGGCGCTAGCGGGGAGCCAAGAGACCCAGTACTTC
many	TRBV19	TRBJ1-4	.	CASIGRAEPEKLFF	TGTGCCAGTATTGGCCGGGCCGAGCCCGAAAAACTGTTTTTT
many	TRBV12-3/TRBV12-4	TRBJ1-1	TRBD1	CASTLSSGTVNTEAFF	TGTGCCAGCACCCTCTCCTCCGGGACAGTGAACACTGAAGCTTTCTTT
many	TRBV20-1	TRBJ2-7	.	CSAFHAGSEQYF	TGCAGTGCTTTCCACGCGGGGTCCGAGCAGTACTTC
.	TRBV5-5	TRBJ1-2	TRBD1	CASSLMGTGTLYGYTF	TGTGCCAGCAGCTTGATGGGGACAGGGACTCTCTATGGCTACACCTTC
many	TRBV20-1	TRBJ2-3	TRBD1	CSARAGTGYTQYF	TGCAGTGCTAGAGCTGGGACAGGGTATACGCAGTATTTT
.	TRBV11-2	TRBJ2-7	.	CASSARPSSEQYF	TGTGCCAGCAGCGCCCGGCCGAGCTCCGAGCAGTACTTC
.	TRBV7-9	TRBJ2-2	.	CASSATGAENTGELFF	TGTGCCAGCAGTGCAACGGGGGCGGAGAACACCGGGGAGCTGTTTTTT
.	TRBV7-2	TRBJ1-2	TRBD1	CASSPGAGQGLYGYTF	TGTGCCAGCAGCCCCGGGGCCGGACAGGGACTCTATGGCTACACCTTC
many	TRBV5-1	TRBJ2-1	TRBD1	CASSLNQGAVYNEQFF	TGCGCCAGCAGCCTTAATCAGGGGGCAGTCTACAATGAGCAGTTCTTC
many	TRBV18	TRBJ2-6	.	CASSPMSSGANVLTF	TGTGCCAGCTCACCTATGTCCTCTGGGGCCAACGTCCTGACTTTC
many	TRBV7-9	TRBJ2-7	.	CASSSYSEQYF	TGTGCCAGCAGCTCTTACAGTGAGCAGTACTTC
many	TRBV5-1	TRBJ2-1	.	CASSLDQGSYNEQFF	TGCGCCAGCAGCTTGGACCAGGGCTCCTACAATGAGCAGTTCTTC
many	TRBV12-3/TRBV12-4	TRBJ2-2	TRBD1	CASSPDRVRTGELFF	TGTGCCAGCAGCCCTGACAGGGTTAGGACCGGGGAGCTGTTTTTT
once	TRBV2	TRBJ2-3	.	CASSAGRGGTDTQYF	TGTGCCAGCAGTGCCGGGCGTGGGGGTACAGATACGCAGTATTTT